This T cell receptor beta chain derives from a study of control samples from healthy donors and cancer patients. Some clones are missing from TCRdb's copy, which holds only in-frame ones; the method was immunoSEQ multiplex PCR. The table includes some 210,000 clones, approximately 90% detected once. From germline, CDR1 is SGHRS and CDR2 YFSETQ. Trimming stripped 4 bases from V and 4 bases from J, with 17 bases between. The CDR3 spans 15 residues. This TCR came from a man aged 30-40 years in good health. V is TRBV5-1 and J is TRBJ1-1, with a weak D call TRBD1 (5 bases). Sequenced material: blood. In DNA form, the CDR3 reads TGCGCCAGCAGCGAAAATATGGATGGGACCACTGAAGCTTTCTTT. Translated, it gives CASSENMDGTTEAFF.